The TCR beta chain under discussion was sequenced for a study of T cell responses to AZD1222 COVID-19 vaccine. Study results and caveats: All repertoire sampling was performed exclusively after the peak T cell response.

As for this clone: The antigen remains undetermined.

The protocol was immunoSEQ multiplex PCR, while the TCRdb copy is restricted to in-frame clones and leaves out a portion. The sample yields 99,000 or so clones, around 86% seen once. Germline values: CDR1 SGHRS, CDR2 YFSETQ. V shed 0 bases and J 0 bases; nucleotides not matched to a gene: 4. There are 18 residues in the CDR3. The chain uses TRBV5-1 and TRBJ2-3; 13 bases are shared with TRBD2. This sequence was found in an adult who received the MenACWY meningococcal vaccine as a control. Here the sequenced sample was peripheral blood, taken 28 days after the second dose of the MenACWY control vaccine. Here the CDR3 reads CASSLGLAGGASTDTQYF. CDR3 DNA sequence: TGCGCCAGCAGCTTGGGACTAGCGGGGGGCGCTAGCACAGATACGCAGTATTTT.